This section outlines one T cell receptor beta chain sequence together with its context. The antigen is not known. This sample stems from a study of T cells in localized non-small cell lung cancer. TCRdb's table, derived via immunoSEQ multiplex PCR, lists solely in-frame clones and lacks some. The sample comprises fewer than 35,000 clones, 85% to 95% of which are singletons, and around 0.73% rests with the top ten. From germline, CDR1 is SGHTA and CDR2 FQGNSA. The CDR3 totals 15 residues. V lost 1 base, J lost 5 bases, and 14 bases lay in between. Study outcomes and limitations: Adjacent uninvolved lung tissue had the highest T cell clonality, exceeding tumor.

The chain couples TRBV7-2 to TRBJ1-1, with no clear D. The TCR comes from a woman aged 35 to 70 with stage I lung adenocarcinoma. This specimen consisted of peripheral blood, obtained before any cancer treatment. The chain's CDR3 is CASSLDLGVGTEAFF. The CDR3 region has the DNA TGTGCCAGCAGCTTAGATCTCGGGGTTGGAACTGAAGCTTTCTTT.